Following are 10 T cell receptor beta chains from one sample sequenced in a study of Graves' ophthalmopathy and Graves' hyperthyroidism. RNA transcripts provided the template for amplifying TCR beta CDR3 regions. In the first round, RT-PCR was carried out with HTBI primers, and a multiplex PCR formed the second round. TCRdb fed the multiplex PCR reads into MiXCR, producing one record per CDR3 protein. The profile shows about 480,000 distinct CDR3 sequences, around 15% of them singletons. Sample: blood. All receptors come from a woman aged 25 to 39 with Graves' ophthalmopathy.

The table lists this clonotype with many counts. The chain combines TRBV30 with TRBJ2-7; TRBD2 matches 7 bases. This CDR3 region has 14 residues. Germline CDR1 and CDR2: GTSNPN and SVGIG (reference sequence). J was trimmed by 1 base and V by 1 base; bases with no gene match: 4. The CDR3 nucleotides are TGTGCCTGGAGTGATTGGGGGGGGTCCTACGAGCAGTACTTC. This translates into CAWSDWGGSYEQYF.

At least ten counts were recorded for this clonotype. The chain combines TRBV28 with TRBJ1-3, with 9 bases aligning to TRBD1. The CDR3 has 15 amino acids. The V and J ends lost 6 bases and 2 bases, in that order; junction bases with no gene match: 5. Germline assignment: CDR1 MDHEN and CDR2 SYDVKM. The CDR3 protein is CASSLDRGTGNTIYF. The CDR3 region has the DNA TGTGCCAGCAGCCTTGACAGGGGGACTGGAAACACCATATATTTT.

This clonotype was seen repeatedly, ten times or more. V and J are TRBV29-1 and TRBJ1-5; no clear D. The CDR3 is made up of 13 amino acids. The V end lost 4 bases, the J end lost 3 bases, and 10 bases lay between the germline ends. Germline V gives CDR1 SQVTM, CDR2 ANQGSEA. The DNA for the CDR3 is TGCAGCGTTGCGTCTCTTCCCAATCAGCCCCAGCATTTT. Translation gives CSVASLPNQPQHF.

This clonotype was recorded many times. The chain uses TRBV4-1 and TRBJ2-7, with 9 bases fitting TRBD2. CDR1 MGHRA and CDR2 YSYEKL come from the germline V gene. CDR3 size: 15 residues. J gave up 4 bases and V 2 bases, and 6 bases lay outside the gene matches. CDR3 bases: TGCGCCAGCAGCCAATCTAGCGGGATGGGTTACGAGCAGTACTTC. Translating gives CASSQSSGMGYEQYF.

This clonotype came up many times. V gene TRBV6-1 combines with J gene TRBJ1-5, with 7 bases lining up with TRBD1. The ends lost 8 bases at V and 7 bases at J; junction bases unmatched: 11. Per the germline V gene, CDR1 is MNHNS and CDR2 is SASEGT. This CDR3 has 14 amino acids. Written as DNA, the CDR3 is TGTGCCAGCGGCTCAGGGGGTTTGGGGCAGCCCCAGCATTTT. It yields the protein CASGSGGLGQPQHF.

This clonotype was recorded a few times. This chain uses TRBV7-9 with TRBJ2-7; 12 bases align to TRBD2. Germline CDR1 reads SEHNR; CDR2 reads FQNEAQ (reference sequence). The V segment lost 3 bases and the J segment 5 bases; nucleotides outside the gene matches: 5. The CDR3 runs 15 residues. This CDR3 is CASSFASGRDHEQYF. CDR3 coding DNA: TGTGCCAGCAGCTTTGCTAGCGGGAGGGACCACGAGCAGTACTTC.

This clonotype was recorded at least ten times. The CDR3 is CASSYTHYRDRGTPLMGYTF. Written as DNA, the CDR3 is TGTGCCAGCAGTTATACGCACTACCGGGACAGGGGAACTCCTTTGATGGGCTACACCTTC. The chain has TRBV6-5 and TRBJ1-2, with 10 bases matching TRBD1. Germline V gene lookup returns CDR1 MNHEY and CDR2 SVGAGI. The trim removed 3 bases at V and 8 bases at J, leaving 24 bases unmatched. The CDR3 consists of 20 residues.

This clonotype was detected only a few times. The chain uses TRBV18 and TRBJ2-4; 11 positions match TRBD2. This CDR3 spans 17 amino acids. Trimming cost V 0 bases and J 4 bases; bases outside gene matches: 5. Germline V CDR1 and CDR2: KGHSH, LQKENI. In DNA, the CDR3 is TGTGCCAGCTCACCACCGGCTAGCGGGGGGCGAAAAAACATTCAGTACTTC. Protein product: CASSPPASGGRKNIQYF. The full variable domain, its missing parts supplied by reference TRBV18 and TRBJ2-4, is NAGVMQNPRHLVRRRGQEARLRCSPMKGHSHVYWYRQLPEEGLKFMVYLQKENIIDESGMPKERFSAEFPKEGPSILRIQQVVRGDSAAYFCASSPPASGGRKNIQYFGAGTRLSVL.

In its sample, this clonotype was seen a few times. The V and J genes are TRBV30 and TRBJ1-1; possible D gene TRBD1, 5 bases. Germline CDR1 reads GTSNPN; CDR2 reads SVGIG (reference sequence). V was pared by 0 bases and J by 1 base, with 12 bases between. The CDR3 runs to 15 residues. The chain's CDR3 is CAWSVQARSNTEAFF. DNA of the CDR3: TGTGCCTGGAGTGTACAGGCCAGGTCGAACACTGAAGCTTTCTTT.

This clonotype was recorded many times. J is TRBJ1-2 and V is TRBV27; maybe TRBD1 (5 bases). Trimming shortened V by 0 bases and J by 7 bases, and 9 bases separated the two germline ends. The CDR3 extends over 13 amino acids. In germline, CDR1 is MNHEY, CDR2 SMNVEV (reference sequence). The CDR3 protein is CASSLSLGGGYTF. CDR3 DNA: TGTGCCAGCAGTTTATCCCTGGGGGGTGGCTACACCTTC.